Each of the 9 T cell receptor beta chains below was sequenced from the same sample in a study of Graves' ophthalmopathy and Graves' hyperthyroidism. From RNA, the CDR3 regions of TCR beta chains were amplified and sequenced. First-round RT-PCR used HTBI primers; second-round multiplex PCR followed. TCRdb fed the multiplex PCR reads into MiXCR, producing one record per CDR3 protein. The sample shows about 550,000 distinct CDR3 sequences, roughly 40% of them seen only once. The sample comprised peripheral blood or thyroid tissue (not recorded which). Source of these receptors: an adult man with Graves' hyperthyroidism.

J is TRBJ1-4 and V is TRBV12-3 or TRBV12-4; unclear D gene. V dropped 4 bases and J dropped 4 bases, with 10 bases sitting between them. CDR3 length equals 14 residues. The DNA of the CDR3 is TGTGCCAGCAGTTCCCCCAGCCATAATGAAAAACTGTTTTTT. Its protein product is CASSSPSHNEKLFF.

This clonotype was seen a few times. This chain joins TRBV10-3 and TRBJ2-2; 8 nucleotides line up with TRBD1. This CDR3 has 16 residues. Trimming at V came to 10 bases and at J to 0 bases, leaving 10 bases not matched to a gene. Per germline, CDR1 ENHRY and CDR2 SYGVKD. CDR3 nucleotide sequence: TGTGCCAGCGAACGAACGACAGGGGCGAACACCGGGGAGCTGTTTTTT. Translated, it gives CASERTTGANTGELFF.

This clonotype was seen repeatedly, ten times or more. Here the CDR3 reads CSALGDRNQPQHF. The CDR3 bases are TGCAGTGCTTTGGGTGATCGCAATCAGCCCCAGCATTTT. The rearrangement joins TRBV20-1 to TRBJ1-5; no clear D. Germline lookup yields CDR1 DFQATT and CDR2 SNEGSKA (reference sequence). The CDR3 is made up of 13 amino acids. Trimming shortened V by 5 bases and J by 2 bases, and 10 bases separated the two germline ends.

The table lists this clonotype with many counts. This sequence joins TRBV15 and TRBJ1-5; possible D gene TRBD1, 5 bases. The germline gives CDR1 LNHNV, CDR2 YYDKDF (reference sequence). This CDR3 region has 13 residues. Trimming removed 5 bases at V and 10 bases at J, with 15 bases between. CDR3 residues: CATSSGPSTPQHF. The DNA for the CDR3 is TGTGCCACCAGCTCAGGGCCGTCTACTCCCCAGCATTTT.

The chain is built from TRBV6-5 and TRBJ1-1, with a weak D call TRBD1 (5 bases). This CDR3 has 13 amino acids. Trimming took off 5 bases at V and 5 bases at J, with 12 bases between the two ends. The germline CDR1 and CDR2 sequences are MNHEY and SVGAGI. The CDR3 loop reads CASSRGGRTEAFF. CDR3 DNA: TGTGCCAGCAGTAGGGGTGGTAGGACTGAAGCTTTCTTT.

This sequence joins TRBV20-1 and TRBJ2-6, with a tentative D call TRBD2 (5 bases). The V gene lost 3 bases and the J gene lost 18 bases, with 9 bases spanning the gap. The V gene's germline CDR1 is DFQATT and CDR2 SNEGSKA (reference sequence). The CDR3 sequence is 9 residues long. For the CDR3, the DNA is TGCAGTGCTAGGGCAGGAGGGACTTTC. It encodes CSARAGGTF.

There are many counts of this clonotype. The rearrangement joins TRBV20-1 to TRBJ2-7, with 12 bases matching TRBD2. J lost 5 bases, V lost 6 bases, and 5 bases had no gene match. The CDR3 is 13 amino acids. Germline V gives CDR1 DFQATT, CDR2 SNEGSKA (reference sequence). CDR3 sequence reads: CSALAGGPHEQYF. The CDR3 bases are TGCAGTGCCCTAGCGGGAGGGCCGCACGAGCAGTACTTC.

The V gene is TRBV7-9, the J gene TRBJ2-1; D perhaps matches TRBD2 (5 bases). The CDR3 is made up of 15 amino acids. Between the trimmed V and J ends, which lost 6 bases and 0 bases, there was a span of 12 bases. CDR1 is SEHNR and CDR2 is FQNEAQ in the germline V gene (reference sequence). CDR3 protein: CASSSALSSYNEQFF. For the CDR3, the DNA is TGTGCCAGCAGTAGCGCCCTTAGCTCCTACAATGAGCAGTTCTTC.

V usage is TRBV7-2 and J usage is TRBJ2-7; 10 bases match TRBD1. V dropped 3 bases and J dropped 5; count of bases not matched to a gene: 7. The CDR3 runs 15 residues. Per germline, CDR1 SGHTA and CDR2 FQGNSA. CDR3 loop: CASSLDRGRAHEQYF. In DNA form, the CDR3 reads TGTGCCAGCAGCTTGGACAGGGGGAGGGCCCACGAGCAGTACTTC.